This T cell receptor beta chain derives from a study of T cell changes during pregnancy in multiple sclerosis (dated by TCRdb to about 2019). Turning to the overall study: Changes in the T cell repertoire over the course of pregnancy were examined in this study in women with multiple sclerosis.

By sample share, this clone is medium-sized (0.01 to 0.1%). The specificity of this receptor is unknown. Per-base qualities were not stored, and no clone one base away is much larger. Library method: the immunoSEQ multiplex PCR assay. TCRdb's version of the immuneACCESS table is confined to in-frame rearrangements and falls short of the full clone set. An unresolved V gene accounts for under half of the shortfall where checked; the remainder is of unknown origin. The sample table records about 20,000 clones; around 90% of these occur just once. Of the sample, 7% falls within the top ten clones. Inclusive of the bounding cysteine and phenylalanine, the CDR3 is 13 residues long. The entry retains the CDR3 DNA only, 39 bases that are in frame from base 1. Clipping removes 8 bases from V and 7 bases from J, with 7 as the unmatched junction base count. Per the germline V gene, SGHTA is the CDR1 and FQGTGA is the CDR2.

The V gene is TRBV7-3 and the J gene is TRBJ2-1; TRBD1 matches 8 bases in the middle. The receptor was isolated from a female donor in good health, enrolled as a control in a pregnancy study. This material consisted of CD8+ T cells from peripheral blood mononuclear cells, taken in the third trimester of pregnancy. In nucleotides, the sequence is TGTGCCAGCGGTCAGGGGGCGGGTAATGAGCAGTTCTTC. It encodes CASGQGAGNEQFF.